Shown below are 4 T cell receptor beta chains from a single sample sequenced in a study of T cell repertoires in cytomegalovirus infection. TCRdb re-analysed the reads in MiXCR, keeping a single row per CDR3 protein. The table has approximately 240,000 distinct CDR3 sequences, 10% to 15% seen once. The sequenced material came from PBMCs. The source of these receptors is a human donor in good health (CMV status not recorded). Some clones in this sample may be carry-over from other donors' samples.

The chain has TRBV29-1 and TRBJ1-2, with D possibly matching TRBD1 (6 bases). Between the trimmed V and J ends, which lost 5 bases and 2 bases, there was a span of 9 bases. This CDR3 comprises 12 residues. Germline V gene data show CDR1 as SQVTM and CDR2 as ANQGSEA. The CDR3 DNA sequence: TGCAGCGTTCCTGACAGGAACTATGGCTACACCTTC. This gives the protein CSVPDRNYGYTF. Complete variable domain (other parts from reference TRBV29-1 and TRBJ1-2): SAVISQKPSRDICQRGTSLTIQCQVDSQVTMMFWYRQQPGQSLTLIATANQGSEATYESGFVIDKFPISRPNLTFSTLTVSNMSPEDSSIYLCSVPDRNYGYTFGSGTRLTVV.

This clonotype has a count of ten or more. This chain links TRBV7-2 with TRBJ2-4; 8 bases match TRBD2. Germline V gene data show CDR1 as SGHTA and CDR2 as FQGNSA. The CDR3 length is 16 residues. After removal of 1 base from V and 2 bases from J, the junction contained 4 bases not matched to a gene. The CDR3, as DNA: TGTGCCAGCAGCTTAGACGGGGGGGCCACCAAAAACATTCAGTACTTC. Amino acid sequence: CASSLDGGATKNIQYF. Full variable domain (outside the CDR3, taken from reference TRBV7-2 and TRBJ2-4): GAGVSQSPSNKVTEKGKDVELRCDPISGHTALYWYRQSLGQGLEFLIYFQGNSAPDKSGLPSDRFSAERTGGSVSTLTIQRTQQEDSAVYLCASSLDGGATKNIQYFGAGTRLSVL.

On this clonotype itself: Since a much larger clone is just one base distant, this may be a read error. The chain couples TRBV2 to TRBJ2-3, with 8 bases matching TRBD1. V trimming: 1 base; J trimming: 2 bases; junction bases outside the gene matches: 2. The CDR3 sequence is 15 residues long. Germline V lookup: CDR1 SNHLY, CDR2 FYNNEI. The CDR3 DNA reads TGTGCCAGCAGTGAAGGACAGGGGTTCACAGATACGCAGTATTTT. It encodes CASSEGQGFTDTQYF.

V and J are TRBV6-2 or TRBV6-3 and TRBJ2-7; unclear D gene. This CDR3 spans 14 amino acids. Germline V gene lookup returns CDR1 MNHEY and CDR2 SVGEGT. Deletions cut 7 bases from V and 1 base from J, with 14 bases between. The chain's CDR3 is CASTLRGTSYEQYF. DNA of the CDR3: TGTGCCAGCACCTTACGCGGCACATCCTACGAGCAGTACTTC.